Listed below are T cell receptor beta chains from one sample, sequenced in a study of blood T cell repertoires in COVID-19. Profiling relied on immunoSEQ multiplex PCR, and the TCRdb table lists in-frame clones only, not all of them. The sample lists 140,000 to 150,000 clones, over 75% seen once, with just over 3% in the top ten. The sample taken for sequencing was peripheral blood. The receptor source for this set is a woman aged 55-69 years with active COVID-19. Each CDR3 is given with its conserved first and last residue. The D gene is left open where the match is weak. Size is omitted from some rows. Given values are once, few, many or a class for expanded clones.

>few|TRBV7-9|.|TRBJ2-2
TGTGCCAGCAGCTTCCAGGGGAAAAACACCGGGGAGCTGTTTTTT
CASSFQGKNTGELFF
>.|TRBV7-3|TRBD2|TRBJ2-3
TGTGCCAGCAGCTTAATGGGCGGGGGGACTAGACCTACAGATACGCAGTATTTT
CASSLMGGGTRPTDTQYF
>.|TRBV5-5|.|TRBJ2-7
TGTGCCAGCAGCACCCCGGACAACTACGAGCAGTACTTC
CASSTPDNYEQYF
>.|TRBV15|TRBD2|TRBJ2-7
TGTGCCACCAGCACACGGACTAGCGGGATAAGCAACGAGCAGTACTTC
CATSTRTSGISNEQYF
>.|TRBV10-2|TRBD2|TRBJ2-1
TGCGCCAGCACCGGACTAGCGGGAGAGGGGGCCTACAATGAGCAGTTCTTC
CASTGLAGEGAYNEQFF
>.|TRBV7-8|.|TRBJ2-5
TGTGCCAGCAGCTTAGCTGTAGCGGTAGAAGAGACCCAGTACTTC
CASSLAVAVEETQYF
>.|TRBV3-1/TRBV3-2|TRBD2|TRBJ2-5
TGTGCCAGCAGCCTTGGGAGGGGAGAGACCCAGTACTTC
CASSLGRGETQYF
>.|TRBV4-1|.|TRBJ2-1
TGCGCCAGCAGCCAAGATAAGGGGAGGGGGGACGATGAGCAGTTCTTC
CASSQDKGRGDDEQFF
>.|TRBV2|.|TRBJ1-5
TGTGCCAGCCACAGGGAAGGCGGTCAGCCCCAGCATTTT
CASHREGGQPQHF
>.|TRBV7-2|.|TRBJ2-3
TGTGCCAGCAGCCCACTTAGCGTAGATACGCAGTATTTT
CASSPLSVDTQYF
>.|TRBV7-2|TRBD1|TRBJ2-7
TGTGCCAGCAGCCGGGACAGACCTTCTGCCGAGCAGTACTTC
CASSRDRPSAEQYF
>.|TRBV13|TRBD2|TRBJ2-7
TGTGCCAGCAGCTCTGGGAGGGTGAGCTACGAGCAGTACTTC
CASSSGRVSYEQYF
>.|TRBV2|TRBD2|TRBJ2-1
TGTGCCAGCAGTGAAGGGACTAGCGGAAACAATGAGCAGTTCTTC
CASSEGTSGNNEQFF
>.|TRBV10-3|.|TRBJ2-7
TGTGCCATCCGAGGGAACTCCTACGAGCAGTACTTC
CAIRGNSYEQYF
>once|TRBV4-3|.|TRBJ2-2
TGCGCCAGCAGCCAAGGGAGCCCCTTGACCGGGGAGCTGTTTTTT
CASSQGSPLTGELFF
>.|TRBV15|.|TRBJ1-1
TGTGCCACCAGCGAACAGAGGGATGAAGCTTTCTTT
CATSEQRDEAFF
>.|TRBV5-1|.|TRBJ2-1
TGCGCCAGCAGCGAACCTTCGAGTTCCTTATACAATGAGCAGTTCTTC
CASSEPSSSLYNEQFF
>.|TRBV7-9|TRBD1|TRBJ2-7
TGTGCCAGCAGCCGACAGGGTAGCTCCTACGAGCAGTACTTC
CASSRQGSSYEQYF
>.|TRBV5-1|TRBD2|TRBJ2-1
TGCGCCAGCAATGAACGACTAGCGGTCCACACTGAGCAGTTCTTC
CASNERLAVHTEQFF
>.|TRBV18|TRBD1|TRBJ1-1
TGTGCCAGCTCAGGACCGCAGGGGGTGAGGGCTGAAGCTTTCTTT
CASSGPQGVRAEAFF
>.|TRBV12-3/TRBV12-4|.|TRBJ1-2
TGTGCCAGCAGACCAACCACGGGGGATGGCTACACCTTC
CASRPTTGDGYTF
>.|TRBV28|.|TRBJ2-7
TGTGCCAGCAGCAATCTTCAACAGGGCTACGAGCAGTACTTC
CASSNLQQGYEQYF
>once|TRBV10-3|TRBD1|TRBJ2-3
TGTGCCATCAGTGAGTCAGGGACAGGGGATACTAGCACAGATACGCAGTATTTT
CAISESGTGDTSTDTQYF
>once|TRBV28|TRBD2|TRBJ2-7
TGTGCCACCCATAGCGGGATTACCTACGAGCAGTACTTC
CATHSGITYEQYF
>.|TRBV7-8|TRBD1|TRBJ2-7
TGTGCCAGCAGCTTAGTAGGGGGGACAGGCTACTCCGAGCAGTACTTC
CASSLVGGTGYSEQYF
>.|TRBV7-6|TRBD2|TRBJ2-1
TGTGCCAGCAGCCCCCTAGCGGGTGTTTACAATGAGCAGTTCTTC
CASSPLAGVYNEQFF
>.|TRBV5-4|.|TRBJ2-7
TGTGCCAGCAGCCTCGAGGAGAACCCATACGAGCAGTACTTC
CASSLEENPYEQYF
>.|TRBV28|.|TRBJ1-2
TGTGCCAGCAACGAGGGTGGACGTGGCTACACCTTC
CASNEGGRGYTF
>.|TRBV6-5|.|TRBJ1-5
TGTGCCAGCAGGGCCGGAGCCGGCTATCAGCCCCAGCATTTT
CASRAGAGYQPQHF
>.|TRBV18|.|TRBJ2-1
TGTGCCAGCTCACCAGACAGGTCGCAGTTCTTC
CASSPDRSQFF
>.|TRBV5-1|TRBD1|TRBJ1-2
TGCGCCAGCGGGACAGGACAAGCTAACTATGGCTACACCTTC
CASGTGQANYGYTF
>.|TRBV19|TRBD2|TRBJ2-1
TGTGCCAGTGCCACTAGCGGGCGCTCCTACAATGAGCAGTTCTTC
CASATSGRSYNEQFF
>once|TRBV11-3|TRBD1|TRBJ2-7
TGTGCCAGCAGCTTAACCGGGACAGGGAGCTACGAGCAGTACTTC
CASSLTGTGSYEQYF
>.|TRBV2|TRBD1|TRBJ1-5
TGTGCCAGCAGTGAATGGGGGACAGGTTCTAGCAATCAGCCCCAGCATTTT
CASSEWGTGSSNQPQHF
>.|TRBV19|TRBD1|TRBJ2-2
TGTGCCAGTAGTACCTACCGGGACAGGATCTTGTACGTTCAAAACACCGGGGAGCTGTTTTTT
CASSTYRDRILYVQNTGELFF
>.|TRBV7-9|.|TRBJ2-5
TGTGCCAGCAGCCTAACGGCCTGGGGGCGGGAGATAGGACAAGAGACCCAGTACTTC
CASSLTAWGREIGQETQYF
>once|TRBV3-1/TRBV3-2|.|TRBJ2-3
TGTGCCAGCAGCCAAGGCGGGACCACAGATACGCAGTATTTT
CASSQGGTTDTQYF
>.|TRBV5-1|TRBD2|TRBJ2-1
TGCGCCAGCAGCTTGCCGCCGGGACTAGCGGACGACAATGAGCAGTTCTTC
CASSLPPGLADDNEQFF
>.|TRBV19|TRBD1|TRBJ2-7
TGTGCCAGTAGTATAGACGGACAGGGCTACGAGCAGTACTTC
CASSIDGQGYEQYF
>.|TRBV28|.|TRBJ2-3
TGTGCCAGCAGTTCGGGACTCACTATTAGCACAGATACGCAGTATTTT
CASSSGLTISTDTQYF
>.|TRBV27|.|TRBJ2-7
TGTGCCAGCAGTTCCCATGGAGGGACGGGGTCCTACGAGCAGTACTTC
CASSSHGGTGSYEQYF
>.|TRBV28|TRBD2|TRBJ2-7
TGTGCCAGCAGTTTCCCCGGCGGGAGGACTTACGAGCAGTACTTC
CASSFPGGRTYEQYF
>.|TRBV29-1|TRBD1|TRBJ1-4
TGCAGCTACCGGGACAGGGGTGAAAAACTGTTTTTT
CSYRDRGEKLFF
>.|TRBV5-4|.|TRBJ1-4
TGTGCCAGCAGCCCGCACAGGGATGCAACTAATGAAAAACTGTTTTTT
CASSPHRDATNEKLFF
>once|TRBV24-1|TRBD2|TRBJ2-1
TGTGCCACCAGTTCCCTATGGCGGGAGGGAAATGAGCAGTTCTTC
CATSSLWREGNEQFF
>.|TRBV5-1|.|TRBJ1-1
TGCGCCAGCAGCTTGGTAGCCGACACTGAAGCTTTCTTT
CASSLVADTEAFF
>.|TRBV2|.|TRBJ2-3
TGTGCCAGCAGTAAGCAGCGGGTCAGCACAGATACGCAGTATTTT
CASSKQRVSTDTQYF
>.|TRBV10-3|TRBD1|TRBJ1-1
TGTGCCATCATGCGACAGGGTAGGGACACTGAAGCTTTCTTT
CAIMRQGRDTEAFF
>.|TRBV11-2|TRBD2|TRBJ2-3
TGTGCCAGCAGCTTAGGGTCTAGCGGGTCGGCTAATACGCAGTATTTT
CASSLGSSGSANTQYF